Below, 11 T cell receptor beta chains from the same sample are listed, as sequenced in a study of blood T cell repertoires in COVID-19. Sequenced by immunoSEQ multiplex PCR; TCRdb stores in-frame clones only, minus some. The table lists under 300,000 clones, 84% of them singletons, with 1.5% in the top ten. Specimen: peripheral blood. The receptors derive from a woman aged 35 to 49 who had recovered from COVID-19.

V is TRBV6-5 and J is TRBJ1-1; TRBD1 might be the D (6 bases). V was shortened by 5 bases and J by 1 base, with 8 bases between the two germline ends. The CDR3 covers 13 residues. The V gene's germline CDR1 is MNHEY and CDR2 SVGAGI. The CDR3 reads CASSRQENTEAFF. The CDR3 DNA sequence: TGTGCCAGCAGTAGACAGGAGAACACTGAAGCTTTCTTT.

The chain couples TRBV5-5 to TRBJ1-2, with D perhaps TRBD1 (5 bases). Trimming pared 6 bases from V and 8 bases from J, leaving 20 bases between. The germline gives CDR1 SGHKS, CDR2 YYEKEE (reference sequence). CDR3 length equals 14 residues. CDR3 bases: TGTGCCAGCACCACCCTCGCAGGGATGGGGGGCTACACCTTC. Translating it yields CASTTLAGMGGYTF.

The chain joins TRBV28 to TRBJ1-3; D is unresolved. V was shortened by 1 base and J by 0 bases, with 7 bases between the two germline ends. This CDR3 has 15 residues. The V gene's germline CDR1 is MDHEN and CDR2 SYDVKM. The DNA for the CDR3 is TGTGCCAGCAGTTTATACCTGAGCTCTGGAAACACCATATATTTT. Encoded protein: CASSLYLSSGNTIYF.

This chain connects TRBV6-5 to TRBJ1-1; D uncertain. Germline loops: CDR1 MNHEY, CDR2 SVGAGI. The CDR3 has 15 amino acids. Trimming left V 0 bases short and J 0 bases short, with 8 bases between. DNA for the CDR3: TGTGCCAGCAGTTACTCGGCAGCGCTGAACACTGAAGCTTTCTTT. Protein: CASSYSAALNTEAFF.

The chain recombines TRBV11-2 with TRBJ1-5; D is possibly TRBD1 (6 bases). The CDR3 sequence is 14 residues long. Trimming stripped 4 bases from V and 5 bases from J, with 12 bases between. CDR1 is SGHAT, CDR2 FQNNGV, per germline. The CDR3 DNA sequence: TGTGCCAGCAGCTCGAACACAGGGCATCAGCCCCAGCATTTT. It yields the protein CASSSNTGHQPQHF.

The chain joins TRBV19 to TRBJ2-7, with D unresolved. Trimming removed 1 base from V and 3 bases from J, with 7 bases in between. The CDR3 length is 13 residues. CDR1 is LNHDA and CDR2 is SQIVND in the germline V gene (reference sequence). The CDR3 reads CASSIAQNYEQYF. The CDR3 DNA is TGTGCCAGTAGTATAGCCCAGAACTACGAGCAGTACTTC.

The chain couples TRBV6-5 to TRBJ1-6; perhaps TRBD1 as D (6 bases). The CDR3 has 16 residues. V lost 2 bases, J lost 9 bases, and 17 bases lay in between. The germline V gene encodes CDR1 MNHEY and CDR2 SVGAGI. In DNA, the CDR3 is TGTGCCAGCAGTTACATCCGACAGGCCCTAGGTTCACCCCTCCACTTT. Translation gives CASSYIRQALGSPLHF.

The rearrangement links TRBV18 to TRBJ1-2, with D perhaps TRBD1 (6 bases). Per the germline V gene, CDR1 is KGHSH and CDR2 is LQKENI. With 6 bases removed from V and 6 bases from J, the gap between germline ends came to 14 bases. The CDR3 sequence is 13 residues long. The CDR3, as DNA: TGTGCCAGCTCGATGACAGGAGTCGATGGCTACACCTTC. This sequence encodes CASSMTGVDGYTF.

The chain has TRBV18 and TRBJ2-7; no reliable D call. Germline V CDR1 and CDR2: KGHSH, LQKENI. The CDR3 loop spans 13 amino acids. V dropped 5 bases and J dropped 0 bases, with 8 bases sitting between them. The CDR3 region is CASSSLSSYEQYF. CDR3 bases: TGTGCCAGCTCAAGTCTATCCTCCTACGAGCAGTACTTC.

The chain combines TRBV28 with TRBJ2-3, with 7 bases lining up with TRBD2. The CDR3 contains 16 residues. The germline V gene encodes CDR1 MDHEN and CDR2 SYDVKM. V shed 3 bases and J 1 base; nucleotides not matched to a gene: 7. The DNA for the CDR3 is TGTGCCAGCAGTTTTTCGAGGGGAGGGGGCACAGATACGCAGTATTTT. Protein sequence: CASSFSRGGGTDTQYF.

J is TRBJ1-1 and V is TRBV28; D not resolved. Germline CDR1 reads MDHEN; CDR2 reads SYDVKM. V lost 6 bases and J 0 bases, leaving 5 bases between the germline ends. This CDR3 comprises 12 residues. The CDR3 region has the DNA TGTGCCAGCAGCACACTGAACACTGAAGCTTTCTTT. Translated: CASSTLNTEAFF.